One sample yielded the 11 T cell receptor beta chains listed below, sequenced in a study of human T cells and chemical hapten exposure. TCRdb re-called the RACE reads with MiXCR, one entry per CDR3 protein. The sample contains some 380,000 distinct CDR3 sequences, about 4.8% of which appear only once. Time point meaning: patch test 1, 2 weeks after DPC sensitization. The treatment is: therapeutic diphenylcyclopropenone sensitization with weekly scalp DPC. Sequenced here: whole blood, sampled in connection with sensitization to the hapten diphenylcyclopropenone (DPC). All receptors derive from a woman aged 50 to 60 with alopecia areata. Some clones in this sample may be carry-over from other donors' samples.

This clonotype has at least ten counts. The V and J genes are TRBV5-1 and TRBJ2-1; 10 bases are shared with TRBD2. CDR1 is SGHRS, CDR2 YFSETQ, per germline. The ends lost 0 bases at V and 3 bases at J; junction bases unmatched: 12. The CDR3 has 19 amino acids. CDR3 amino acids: CASSLAAVAGGRGYNEQFF. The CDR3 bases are TGCGCCAGCAGCTTGGCCGCGGTAGCGGGGGGCCGCGGCTACAATGAGCAGTTCTTC. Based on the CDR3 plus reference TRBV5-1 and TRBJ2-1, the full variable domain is KAGVTQTPRYLIKTRGQQVTLSCSPISGHRSVSWYQQTPGQGLQFLFEYFSETQRNKGNFPGRFSGRQFSNSRSEMNVSTLELGDSALYLCASSLAAVAGGRGYNEQFFGPGTRLTVL.

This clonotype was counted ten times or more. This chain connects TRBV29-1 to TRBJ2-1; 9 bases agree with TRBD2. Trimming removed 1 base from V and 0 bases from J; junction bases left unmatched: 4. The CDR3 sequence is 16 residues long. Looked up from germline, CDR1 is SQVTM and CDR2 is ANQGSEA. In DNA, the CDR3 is TGCAGCGTTGAAGGGGCTAGCGGGATCTCCTACAATGAGCAGTTCTTC. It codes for CSVEGASGISYNEQFF.

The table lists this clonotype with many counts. The CDR3 region has the DNA TGTGCCAGCAGTTCAGGACAGCGGCTAGCCAAAAACATTCAGTACTTC. Protein sequence: CASSSGQRLAKNIQYF. This chain joins TRBV27 and TRBJ2-4, with D maybe TRBD1 (6 bases). Germline lookup yields CDR1 MNHEY and CDR2 SMNVEV (reference sequence). V lost 4 bases, J lost 0 bases, and 13 bases lay in between. The CDR3 length is 16 residues.

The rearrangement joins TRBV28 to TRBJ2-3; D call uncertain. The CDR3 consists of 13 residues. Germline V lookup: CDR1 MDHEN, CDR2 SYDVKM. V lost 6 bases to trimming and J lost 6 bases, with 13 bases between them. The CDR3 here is CASSPGEADTQYF. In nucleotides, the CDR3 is TGTGCCAGCAGCCCTGGCGAGGCGGATACGCAGTATTTT.

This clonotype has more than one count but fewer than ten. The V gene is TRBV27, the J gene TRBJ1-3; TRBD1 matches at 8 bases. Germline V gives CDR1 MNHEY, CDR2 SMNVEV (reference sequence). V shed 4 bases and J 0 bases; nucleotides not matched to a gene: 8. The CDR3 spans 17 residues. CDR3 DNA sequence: TGTGCCAGCAGTTCCGGACAGGGCCTGAGCTCTGGAAACACCATATATTTT. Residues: CASSSGQGLSSGNTIYF.

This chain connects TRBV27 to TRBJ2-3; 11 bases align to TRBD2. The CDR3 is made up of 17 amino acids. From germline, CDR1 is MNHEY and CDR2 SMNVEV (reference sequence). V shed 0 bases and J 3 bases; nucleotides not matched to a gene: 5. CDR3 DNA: TGTGCCAGCAGTTTATCGACTAGCGGGATCTATACAGATACGCAGTATTTT. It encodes CASSLSTSGIYTDTQYF.

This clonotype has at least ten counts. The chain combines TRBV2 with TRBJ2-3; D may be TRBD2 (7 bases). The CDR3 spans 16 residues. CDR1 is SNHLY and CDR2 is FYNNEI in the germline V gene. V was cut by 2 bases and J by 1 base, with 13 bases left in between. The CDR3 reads CASSEWGRERTDTQYF. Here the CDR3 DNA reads TGTGCCAGCAGTGAATGGGGGCGGGAGCGCACAGATACGCAGTATTTT. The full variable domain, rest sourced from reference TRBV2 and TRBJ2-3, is EPEVTQTPSHQVTQMGQEVILRCVPISNHLYFYWYRQILGQKVEFLVSFYNNEISEKSEIFDDQFSVERPDGSNFTLKIRSTKLEDSAMYFCASSEWGRERTDTQYFGPGTRLTVL.

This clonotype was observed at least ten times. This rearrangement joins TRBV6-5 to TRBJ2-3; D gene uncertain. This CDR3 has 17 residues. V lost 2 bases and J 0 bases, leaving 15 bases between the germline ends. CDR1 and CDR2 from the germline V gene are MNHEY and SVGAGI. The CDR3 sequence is CASSYGAEISSTDTQYF. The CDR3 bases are TGTGCCAGCAGTTACGGAGCCGAAATCTCTAGCACAGATACGCAGTATTTT.

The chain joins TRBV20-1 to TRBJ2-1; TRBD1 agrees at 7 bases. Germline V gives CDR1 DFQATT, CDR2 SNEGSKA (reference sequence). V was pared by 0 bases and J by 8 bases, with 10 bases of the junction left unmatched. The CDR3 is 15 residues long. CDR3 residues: CSARDQGGASYEQFF. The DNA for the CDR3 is TGCAGTGCTAGAGATCAAGGGGGCGCGAGTTATGAGCAGTTCTTC.

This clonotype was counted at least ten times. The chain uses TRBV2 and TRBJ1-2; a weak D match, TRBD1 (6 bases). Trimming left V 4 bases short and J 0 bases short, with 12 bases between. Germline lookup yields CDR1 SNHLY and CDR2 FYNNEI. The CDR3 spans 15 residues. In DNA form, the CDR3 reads TGTGCCAGCAGTGGAGTGACAGGCACTAACTATGGCTACACCTTC. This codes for CASSGVTGTNYGYTF.

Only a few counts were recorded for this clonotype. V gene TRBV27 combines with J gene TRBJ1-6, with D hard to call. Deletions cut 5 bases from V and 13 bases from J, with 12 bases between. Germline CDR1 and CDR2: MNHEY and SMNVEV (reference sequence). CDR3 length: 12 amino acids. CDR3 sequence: CASSPPLRPLHF. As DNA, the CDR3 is TGTGCCAGCAGTCCTCCTCTTCGGCCCCTCCACTTT.